This T cell receptor beta chain was sequenced during a study of shared clonotypes between healthy human individuals. Study findings and constraints: Sampling covered nothing but blood. Tissue TCR repertoires likely differ from those found in blood.

Sequenced by immunoSEQ multiplex PCR; TCRdb stores in-frame clones only, minus some. The sample lists some 300,000 clones; over 70% were seen once. This clone was detected a few times. What it binds is unknown. Additional DNA sequences in this sample encode the identical CDR3. Input material: memory CD4+ T cells sorted from blood. Subset noted: CD45RA-negative fraction. The sequence derives from a man aged 25 to 40 in good health.

The CDR3 nucleotides are TGTGCCACCAGCAGAGCAGGGACCGGGGCCTACGAGCAGTACTTC. Amino acid sequence: CATSRAGTGAYEQYF. V and J are TRBV15 and TRBJ2-7; D possibly uses TRBD1 or TRBD2 (5 bases each). Trimming took off 1 base at V and 2 bases at J, with 12 bases between the two ends. Germline V gene sequence: CDR1 LNHNV, CDR2 YYDKDF (reference sequence). The CDR3 loop spans 15 amino acids. The entire variable domain, with the rest obtained from reference TRBV15 and TRBJ2-7, is as follows: DAMVIQNPRYQVTQFGKPVTLSCSQTLNHNVMYWYQQKSSQAPKLLFHYYDKDFNNEADTPDNFQSRRPNTSFCFLDIRSPGLGDTAMYLCATSRAGTGAYEQYFGPGTRLTVT.